A selection of T cell receptor beta chains follows, all from one sample in a study of CD8 T cells in ankylosing spondylitis. MiXCR was run by TCRdb on the 5' RACE reads, yielding one entry per CDR3 protein. In the table there are fewer than 450,000 distinct CDR3 sequences, about a sixth of which are singletons. The sample taken for sequencing was blood, either unsorted or a sorted T cell fraction (not recorded which). These receptor sequences come from a male donor with ankylosing spondylitis. CDR3s include the opening cysteine and the closing phenylalanine or tryptophan. The D gene is left open where the match is weak. Clone sizes are given selectively: once, few, many, or a class where the clone is expanded.

j_gene: TRBJ2-6
d_gene: -
abundance: -
len: 14
v_gene: TRBV3-1
CDR3nt: TGTGCCAGCAGCCAGTGGAGTGGGGCCAACGTCCTGACTTTC
CDR3aa: CASSQWSGANVLTF

j_gene: TRBJ1-3
d_gene: -
abundance: few
len: 14
v_gene: TRBV20-1
CDR3nt: TGCAGTGCTAGGGGCAGTTTCTCTGGAAACACCATATATTTT
CDR3aa: CSARGSFSGNTIYF

j_gene: TRBJ1-5
d_gene: -
abundance: few
len: 16
v_gene: TRBV6-2/TRBV6-3
CDR3nt: TGTGCCAGCAGTTACCTTGAAAGGCAGGGAGAGCAGCCCCAGCATTTT
CDR3aa: CASSYLERQGEQPQHF

j_gene: TRBJ1-1
d_gene: -
abundance: few
len: 14
v_gene: TRBV30
CDR3nt: TGTGCCTGGAGTGTAAAAAGAAGGCGCACTGAAGCTTTCTTT
CDR3aa: CAWSVKRRRTEAFF

j_gene: TRBJ1-5
d_gene: TRBD1
abundance: -
len: 16
v_gene: TRBV7-9
CDR3nt: TGTGCCAGCAGCCCAAGTACAGGGGGCCGGAATCAGCCCCAGCATTTT
CDR3aa: CASSPSTGGRNQPQHF

j_gene: TRBJ1-1
d_gene: -
abundance: -
len: 12
v_gene: TRBV25-1
CDR3nt: TGTGCTACAAGACAGGCGAACACTGAAGCTTTCTTT
CDR3aa: CATRQANTEAFF

j_gene: TRBJ1-2
d_gene: TRBD1
abundance: few
len: 15
v_gene: TRBV12-3/TRBV12-4
CDR3nt: TGTGCCAGCAGTTCTCCCTCAAGGGGGCCCTATGGCTACACCTTC
CDR3aa: CASSSPSRGPYGYTF

j_gene: TRBJ2-7
d_gene: -
abundance: few
len: 15
v_gene: TRBV5-1
CDR3nt: TGCGCCAGCAGCACCGGGACATTTGGTCCCTACGAGCAGTACTTC
CDR3aa: CASSTGTFGPYEQYF

j_gene: TRBJ2-3
d_gene: -
abundance: few
len: 13
v_gene: TRBV4-2
CDR3nt: TGTGCCAGCAGCCAGGATAGCACAGATACGCAGTATTTT
CDR3aa: CASSQDSTDTQYF

j_gene: TRBJ2-5
d_gene: -
abundance: -
len: 15
v_gene: TRBV11-1
CDR3nt: TGTGCCAGCAGCTTAGAAGGGGGGACAGAAGAGACCCAGTACTTC
CDR3aa: CASSLEGGTEETQYF

j_gene: TRBJ1-4
d_gene: -
abundance: -
len: 15
v_gene: TRBV4-3
CDR3nt: TGCGCCAGCAGCCTGGGTGGAGGGCCATCGGAAAAACTGTTTTTT
CDR3aa: CASSLGGGPSEKLFF

j_gene: TRBJ2-2
d_gene: TRBD2
abundance: -
len: 16
v_gene: TRBV20-1
CDR3nt: TGCAGTGCCCGACGGGCGGGGGGACCGCCCACCGGGGAGCTGTTTTTT
CDR3aa: CSARRAGGPPTGELFF

j_gene: TRBJ2-1
d_gene: -
abundance: -
len: 14
v_gene: TRBV28
CDR3nt: TGTGCCAGCAGTTTAACCATTGGGGGCAATGAGCAGTTCTTC
CDR3aa: CASSLTIGGNEQFF

j_gene: TRBJ2-1
d_gene: -
abundance: -
len: 14
v_gene: TRBV7-6
CDR3nt: TGTGCCAGCAGCTCCGCCCCCGCCTACAATGAGCAGTTCTTC
CDR3aa: CASSSAPAYNEQFF

j_gene: TRBJ2-5
d_gene: TRBD2
abundance: few
len: 14
v_gene: TRBV10-3
CDR3nt: TGTGCCATCAGTGCAGCGGGAGCCCAAGAGACCCAGTACTTC
CDR3aa: CAISAAGAQETQYF